Each of the 21 T cell receptor beta chains below was sequenced from the same sample in a study of T-cell memory formation after mild COVID-19. One entry per CDR3 protein, called by TCRdb with MiXCR from the 5' RACE reads. The data contain more than 35,000 distinct CDR3 sequences, roughly 9% of them singletons. The source material was PBMCs or a T cell subset sorted from them (not recorded which). All receptors derive from an adult woman who had mild COVID-19 (a few samples of this study predate the infection). Cell type and time point are not known.

V usage is TRBV15 and J usage is TRBJ1-2, with D maybe TRBD1 (5 bases). Germline V gene lookup returns CDR1 LNHNV and CDR2 YYDKDF (reference sequence). The CDR3 sequence is 15 residues long. V was trimmed by 1 base and J by 0 bases, leaving 9 bases between them. The CDR3 here is CATSRAGGPNYGYTF. Here the CDR3 DNA reads TGTGCCACCAGCAGAGCTGGGGGACCTAACTATGGCTACACCTTC. Filled out from reference TRBV15 and TRBJ1-2, the complete variable domain reads DAMVIQNPRYQVTQFGKPVTLSCSQTLNHNVMYWYQQKSSQAPKLLFHYYDKDFNNEADTPDNFQSRRPNTSFCFLDIRSPGLGDTAMYLCATSRAGGPNYGYTFGSGTRLTVV.

In this sample, this clonotype turned up many times. The rearrangement uses TRBV12-3 or TRBV12-4 and TRBJ2-1; TRBD2 might be the D (6 bases). Trimming stripped 9 bases from V and 7 bases from J, with 22 bases between. The CDR3 has 15 amino acids. As DNA, the CDR3 is TGTGCCAGTAGCATATGGACTCCCGCGGGGAATGAGCAGTTCTTC. This translates into CASSIWTPAGNEQFF.

The V call is TRBV12-5, the J call TRBJ2-2; TRBD2 matches at 12 bases. Germline V gene data show CDR1 as LGHNT and CDR2 as FRNRAP. The CDR3 contains 18 residues. V lost 4 bases to trimming and J lost 4 bases; unmatched junction nucleotides: 10. DNA for the CDR3: TGTGCTAGTGGTTCCCCTGCCGGACTAGCGGGACTCACCGGGGAGCTGTTTTTT. It translates to CASGSPAGLAGLTGELFF.

The chain couples TRBV15 to TRBJ1-1; D ambiguous. Trimming removed 0 bases from V and 0 bases from J, with 8 bases in between. This CDR3 spans 15 amino acids. Germline V gene data show CDR1 as LNHNV and CDR2 as YYDKDF (reference sequence). The CDR3 DNA reads as TGTGCCACCAGCAGAGATCGCCTCATGAACACTGAAGCTTTCTTT. It translates to CATSRDRLMNTEAFF.

This clonotype was found a few times. The gene calls are TRBV9 and TRBJ2-7, with 13 nucleotides matching TRBD2. CDR3 size: 14 residues. V was clipped by 3 bases and J by 7 bases; unmatched bases: 4. Germline V CDR1 and CDR2: SGDLS, YYNGEE. The CDR3 DNA sequence: TGTGCCAGCAGCGCGGGACTAGCGGGACGGGAGCAGTACTTC. This encodes CASSAGLAGREQYF.

The rearrangement uses TRBV27 and TRBJ1-1; the D gene is possibly TRBD1 (5 bases). CDR3 length equals 13 residues. Germline V lookup: CDR1 MNHEY, CDR2 SMNVEV (reference sequence). The V end lost 6 bases, the J end lost 6 bases, and 14 bases lay between the germline ends. The CDR3 loop reads CASRAGVRAEAFF. The CDR3 region has the DNA TGTGCCAGCAGGGCCGGGGTCAGGGCTGAAGCTTTCTTT.

The rearrangement uses TRBV12-3 or TRBV12-4 and TRBJ1-2; unclear D gene. V dropped 5 bases and J dropped 7 bases, with 23 bases sitting between them. This CDR3 is built from 16 residues. Written as DNA, the CDR3 is TGTGCCAGCAGTCCATGGGAGGCCCCCTCCCGGGGTGGCTACACCTTC. Amino acid sequence: CASSPWEAPSRGGYTF.

This clonotype came up a few times. The rearrangement joins TRBV6-5 to TRBJ1-1; 7 bases agree with TRBD1. Germline CDR1 is MNHEY and CDR2 is SVGAGI. With 5 bases clipped from V and 4 bases from J, the junction kept 10 bases outside the gene matches. This CDR3 comprises 15 residues. The CDR3 nucleotides read TGTGCCAGCAGTCGCACTAGACAGGGATCCACTGAAGCTTTCTTT. It yields the protein CASSRTRQGSTEAFF.

The genes are TRBV4-1 and TRBJ1-2, with 9 bases lining up with TRBD1. Germline-derived CDR1 and CDR2 are MGHRA and YSYEKL. With 4 bases clipped from V and 5 bases from J, the junction kept 8 bases outside the gene matches. The CDR3 is made up of 15 amino acids. DNA for the CDR3: TGCGCCAGCAGCCCCTCGGACAGGGGAGGGTATGGCTACACCTTC. This sequence encodes CASSPSDRGGYGYTF.

This clonotype was detected many times. The chain combines TRBV20-1 with TRBJ2-2, with a tentative D call TRBD2 (6 bases). Germline CDR1 is DFQATT and CDR2 is SNEGSKA (reference sequence). Deletions cut 5 bases from V and 0 bases from J, with 10 bases between. This CDR3 is built from 14 residues. The chain's CDR3 is CSASSETNTGELFF. The CDR3 DNA reads as TGCAGTGCTTCTAGCGAGACGAACACCGGGGAGCTGTTTTTT.

This clonotype was found many times. The CDR3 DNA follows: TGTGCCAGCAGCTCGCGAGCGGGGCGATACGAGCAGTACTTC. It yields the protein CASSSRAGRYEQYF. This chain joins TRBV7-2 and TRBJ2-7; 7 bases line up with TRBD2. The CDR3 is 14 amino acids. Germline lookup yields CDR1 SGHTA and CDR2 FQGNSA. The V and J ends lost 4 bases and 4 bases, in that order; junction bases with no gene match: 7.

J is TRBJ2-7 and V is TRBV24-1; TRBD1 is a possible D gene (6 bases). The germline V and J ends were trimmed by 8 bases and 1 base, with 14 bases remaining between them. Germline lookup yields CDR1 KGHDR and CDR2 SFDVKD. The CDR3 length is 14 residues. The DNA of the CDR3 is TGTGCCACCACCACGCACAGGGATTCCTACGAGCAGTACTTC. Translation: CATTTHRDSYEQYF.

The V gene is TRBV12-3 or TRBV12-4, the J gene TRBJ1-1; possibly TRBD1 for D (5 bases). The CDR3 has 14 residues. V dropped 5 bases and J dropped 8 bases, with 18 bases sitting between them. This CDR3 reads CASSEYNDRTEAFF. Here the CDR3 DNA reads TGTGCCAGCAGTGAATATAATGACAGAACAGAAGCTTTCTTT.

This CDR3 reads CASSFIRDAHNEQFF. In DNA, the CDR3 is TGTGCCAGCAGCTTCATCCGGGACGCGCACAATGAGCAGTTCTTC. The rearrangement links TRBV7-9 to TRBJ2-1, with D possibly being TRBD1 or TRBD2 (5 bases each). CDR3 size: 15 residues. Germline values: CDR1 SEHNR, CDR2 FQNEAQ (reference sequence). The ends were cut back, 3 bases at V and 5 bases at J, with 14 bases in the middle.

The chain joins TRBV7-3 to TRBJ1-1; D is uncertain. There are 13 residues in the CDR3. Germline V CDR1 and CDR2: SGHTA, FQGTGA. V lost 5 bases to trimming and J lost 1 base, with 8 bases between them. CDR3 DNA: TGTGCCAGCAGCCCCGGGAGGAACACTGAAGCTTTCTTT. Its protein is CASSPGRNTEAFF.

There are a few counts of this clonotype. This rearrangement joins TRBV13 to TRBJ2-7; D might be TRBD2 (6 bases). Germline CDR1 and CDR2: PRHDT and FYEKMQ (reference sequence). The CDR3 consists of 15 residues. Trimming removed 0 bases from V and 12 bases from J, with 21 bases in between. CDR3 sequence: CASSLGVQGGIGRYF. The CDR3 DNA follows: TGTGCCAGCAGCTTAGGGGTCCAGGGCGGGATAGGTCGGTACTTC.

The chain combines TRBV18 with TRBJ2-7; 8 bases map to TRBD1. Germline CDR1 and CDR2: KGHSH and LQKENI. The CDR3 loop spans 15 amino acids. Germline trimming cut 3 bases from V and 5 bases from J; bases unmatched to any gene: 9. The CDR3 protein is CASSPTRTGSDEQYF. CDR3 bases: TGTGCCAGCTCACCCACGCGGACAGGGAGCGACGAGCAGTACTTC. The whole variable domain, remainder taken from reference TRBV18 and TRBJ2-7, is NAGVMQNPRHLVRRRGQEARLRCSPMKGHSHVYWYRQLPEEGLKFMVYLQKENIIDESGMPKERFSAEFPKEGPSILRIQQVVRGDSAAYFCASSPTRTGSDEQYFGPGTRLTVT.

Ten or more counts support this clonotype. This chain links TRBV7-3 with TRBJ2-1; 9 nucleotides align to TRBD2. The CDR3 is 15 amino acids. V trimming: 6 bases; J trimming: 10 bases; junction bases outside the gene matches: 13. Germline CDR1 and CDR2: SGHTA and FQGTGA. The CDR3 spells CASSPSGGTLREQFF. In DNA, the CDR3 is TGTGCCAGCAGTCCCAGCGGGGGGACACTACGGGAGCAGTTCTTC.

This clonotype was detected only a few times. This chain joins TRBV7-8 and TRBJ2-3; D remains ambiguous. V dropped 4 bases and J dropped 0 bases, with 8 bases sitting between them. CDR3 length equals 14 residues. Germline V gene lookup returns CDR1 SGHVS and CDR2 FQNEAQ. CDR3: CASSSPGSTDTQYF. CDR3 in DNA: TGTGCCAGCAGCTCCCCGGGCAGCACAGATACGCAGTATTTT.

This clonotype has more than one count but fewer than ten. The chain couples TRBV7-3 to TRBJ2-2; D remains unclear. The CDR3 runs 18 residues. V gave up 5 bases and J gave up 0 bases, with 19 bases separating them. CDR1 and CDR2 (germline): SGHTA, FQGTGA. The CDR3 here is CASSPTPGRLSNTGELFF. The CDR3 nucleotides are TGTGCCAGCAGCCCCACCCCGGGTAGGCTGTCGAACACCGGGGAGCTGTTTTTT.

This clonotype is medium-sized by share. The gene calls are TRBV6-4 and TRBJ1-6; 9 bases line up with TRBD1. The CDR3 covers 14 residues. Germline V lookup: CDR1 MRHNA, CDR2 SNTAGT. V was clipped by 6 bases and J by 7 bases; unmatched bases: 4. The CDR3 reads CASSPGQGNSPLHF. CDR3 bases: TGTGCCAGCAGCCCCGGACAGGGGAATTCACCCCTCCACTTT.